Following are 24 T cell receptor beta chains from one sample sequenced in a study of cytomegalovirus exposure and HLA in healthy donors. Primers for the PCR totalled 60 Vbeta and 13 Jbeta. Here immunoSEQ multiplex PCR was the method, and the copy in TCRdb shows in-frame clones only, minus some. The sample includes about 85,000 clones, 60% to 85% of them seen just once. Sequencing input: PBMCs. These receptors came from a boy aged 5-17 years in good health and CMV-seronegative.

The V call is TRBV15, the J call TRBJ2-7; TRBD1 might be the D (5 bases). CDR3 length: 15 residues. Germline V lookup: CDR1 LNHNV, CDR2 YYDKDF (reference sequence). The V gene lost 1 base and the J gene lost 3 bases, with 13 bases spanning the gap. The CDR3 here is CATSRAPLRGYEQYF. Written as DNA, the CDR3 is TGTGCCACCAGCAGAGCGCCACTAAGGGGCTACGAGCAGTACTTC.

This chain joins TRBV28 and TRBJ1-4; perhaps TRBD1 as D (6 bases). The length of the CDR3 is 14 residues. Per the germline V gene, CDR1 is MDHEN and CDR2 is SYDVKM. V was pared by 4 bases and J by 3 bases, with 9 bases between. CDR3 sequence reads: CASSSRTANEKLFF. Here the CDR3 DNA reads TGTGCCAGCAGTTCCAGGACAGCTAATGAAAAACTGTTTTTT.

The rearrangement links TRBV28 to TRBJ1-1; 8 bases map to TRBD1. The V gene's germline CDR1 is MDHEN and CDR2 SYDVKM. With 5 bases clipped from V and 1 base from J, the junction kept 3 bases outside the gene matches. This CDR3 has 14 amino acids. For the CDR3, the DNA is TGTGCCAGCAGTCCTGGACAGGGGAACACTGAAGCTTTCTTT. Amino acid sequence: CASSPGQGNTEAFF.

As concerns this clone: This same CDR3 is encoded by further DNA sequences in the sample. V gene TRBV7-9 combines with J gene TRBJ1-6, with D unclear. The length of the CDR3 is 14 residues. The V gene's germline CDR1 is SEHNR and CDR2 FQNEAQ (reference sequence). The V and J ends lost 1 base and 10 bases respectively, with 11 bases between them. The CDR3 DNA reads TGTGCCAGCAGCTTAGTAGAGGCTGGCTCACCCCTCCACTTT. Encoded protein: CASSLVEAGSPLHF.

This clone was seen a few times. Written as DNA, the CDR3 is TGTGCCAGCAGTTTGTCGGGGGGCTACAATGAGCAGTTCTTC. Residues: CASSLSGGYNEQFF. The V gene is TRBV6-5, the J gene TRBJ2-1; 7 bases are a match to TRBD2. The germline CDR1 and CDR2 sequences are MNHEY and SVGAGI. The CDR3 totals 14 residues. V shed 4 bases and J 3 bases; nucleotides not matched to a gene: 3.

Only a few counts were recorded for this clone. The CDR3 DNA sequence: TGTGCCAGCAGCCAAGCTGTCCGGACTAGCTACAATGAGCAGTTCTTC. Its protein is CASSQAVRTSYNEQFF. The chain carries TRBV4-2 and TRBJ2-1; 7 nucleotides line up with TRBD2. This CDR3 is 16 amino acids long. Per the germline V gene, CDR1 is LGHNA and CDR2 is YNFKEQ. V shed 1 base and J 3 bases; nucleotides not matched to a gene: 6.

This clone was seen a single time. J is TRBJ2-4 and V is TRBV6-1; no reliable D call. This CDR3 comprises 12 residues. V shed 9 bases and J shed 2 bases, with 8 bases lying between them. Germline CDR1 reads MNHNS; CDR2 reads SASEGT. The CDR3 is CASERSKNIQYF. The CDR3 coding sequence is TGTGCCAGTGAACGGTCCAAAAACATTCAGTACTTC.

This rearrangement joins TRBV9 to TRBJ2-7; 8 bases map to TRBD1. This CDR3 spans 15 amino acids. Germline V gives CDR1 SGDLS, CDR2 YYNGEE. With V trimmed by 2 bases and J by 3 bases, 7 bases remained unmatched. The CDR3 sequence is CASSVTGGTVYEQYF. The CDR3 coding sequence is TGTGCCAGCAGCGTTACAGGGGGAACGGTCTACGAGCAGTACTTC.

The rearrangement links TRBV28 to TRBJ2-7, with 10 bases lining up with TRBD1. Germline loops: CDR1 MDHEN, CDR2 SYDVKM. V shed 5 bases and J 3 bases; nucleotides not matched to a gene: 10. This CDR3 has 16 residues. CDR3 nucleotide sequence: TGTGCCAGCAGTAAACCGGGACAGGGGAACCTCTACGAGCAGTACTTC. Protein product: CASSKPGQGNLYEQYF. The complete variable domain, with remaining parts taken from reference TRBV28 and TRBJ2-7, reads DVKVTQSSRYLVKRTGEKVFLECVQDMDHENMFWYRQDPGLGLRLIYFSYDVKMKEKGDIPEGYSVSREKKERFSLILESASTNQTSMYLCASSKPGQGNLYEQYFGPGTRLTVT.

The chain carries TRBV7-2 and TRBJ2-5; TRBD2 matches 12 bases. Trimming removed 5 bases from V and 1 base from J; junction bases left unmatched: 8. CDR3 length equals 17 residues. The germline V gene has CDR1 SGHTA and CDR2 FQGNSA. The CDR3 is CASSPGLAGLSQETQYF. DNA of the CDR3: TGTGCCAGCAGCCCGGGACTAGCGGGCCTAAGCCAAGAGACCCAGTACTTC.

V and J are TRBV7-2 and TRBJ2-7; tentative D call: TRBD1 (7 bases). Trimming cost V 4 bases and J 4 bases, with 11 bases left between them. Germline V gene sequence: CDR1 SGHTA, CDR2 FQGNSA. There are 13 residues in the CDR3. The CDR3 region is CASSSRGAYEQYF. The CDR3 DNA follows: TGTGCCAGCAGCTCCAGGGGGGCTTACGAGCAGTACTTC.

This sequence joins TRBV27 and TRBJ2-3; 12 bases agree with TRBD2. V lost 4 bases, J lost 0 bases, and 14 bases stayed unmatched. Per germline, CDR1 MNHEY and CDR2 SMNVEV (reference sequence). The CDR3 contains 20 residues. The CDR3 protein is CASSSPTSGGPVMSTDTQYF. In DNA, the CDR3 is TGTGCCAGCAGTTCCCCGACTAGCGGGGGCCCAGTAATGAGCACAGATACGCAGTATTTT.

The chain couples TRBV14 to TRBJ2-1; D not certain. CDR1 is SGHDN and CDR2 is FVKESK in the germline V gene. Trimming shortened V by 4 bases and J by 9 bases, and 13 bases separated the two germline ends. The CDR3 length is 13 residues. This CDR3 reads CASSPSSTGEQFF. In DNA form, the CDR3 reads TGTGCCAGCAGCCCCTCGAGCACCGGTGAGCAGTTCTTC.

The chain joins TRBV28 to TRBJ1-5; D not certain. The CDR3 has 15 residues. Between the trimmed V and J ends, which lost 3 bases and 0 bases, there was a span of 9 bases. The V gene's germline CDR1 is MDHEN and CDR2 SYDVKM. CDR3 sequence: CASSFGISSNQPQHF. CDR3 bases: TGTGCCAGCAGTTTCGGGATTTCTAGCAATCAGCCCCAGCATTTT.

This clone is a singleton in its sample. The V gene is TRBV7-9, the J gene TRBJ2-7, with TRBD1 as a possible D gene (6 bases). CDR1 SEHNR and CDR2 FQNEAQ come from the germline V gene (reference sequence). Deletions cut 1 base from V and 5 bases from J, with 9 bases between. This CDR3 is built from 13 residues. CDR3 protein: CASSLGTVNEQYF. In DNA, the CDR3 is TGTGCCAGCAGCTTAGGGACAGTAAACGAGCAGTACTTC.

The J gene is TRBJ2-7, the V gene TRBV28; TRBD1 agrees at 8 bases. J lost 6 bases, V lost 5 bases, and 12 bases had no gene match. The CDR3 spans 15 residues. Germline CDR1 reads MDHEN; CDR2 reads SYDVKM. Here the CDR3 DNA reads TGTGCCAGCAGTCTTGGACAGGGTGGTGCATTCGAGCAGTACTTC. Translated, it gives CASSLGQGGAFEQYF.

V usage is TRBV9 and J usage is TRBJ2-7, with 9 positions matching TRBD1. This CDR3 is built from 14 residues. V lost 4 bases, J lost 3 bases, and 5 bases stayed unmatched. Per germline, CDR1 SGDLS and CDR2 YYNGEE. CDR3 in amino acids: CASSSGGQGYEQYF. The CDR3 DNA reads TGTGCCAGCAGCTCTGGGGGACAGGGCTACGAGCAGTACTTC.

The V gene is TRBV7-2, the J gene TRBJ2-3; 15 bases are shared with TRBD2. The length of the CDR3 is 18 residues. Germline CDR1 SGHTA, CDR2 FQGNSA. The V gene end was trimmed by 5 bases and the J gene end by 0 bases; junction bases not matched to a gene: 6. CDR3 in DNA: TGTGCCAGCAGCGCCCGGACTAGCGGGGGGGGAAGCACAGATACGCAGTATTTT. Protein: CASSARTSGGGSTDTQYF.

This rearrangement joins TRBV28 to TRBJ2-1; TRBD2 might be the D (5 bases). This CDR3 contains 15 residues. Looked up from germline, CDR1 is MDHEN and CDR2 is SYDVKM. The V gene lost 5 bases and the J gene lost 5 bases, with 16 bases spanning the gap. Here the CDR3 reads CASSRRPETHNEQFF. In DNA form, the CDR3 reads TGTGCCAGCAGTAGGAGGCCAGAAACCCACAATGAGCAGTTCTTC.

V usage is TRBV6-4 and J usage is TRBJ1-2, with 8 bases identical to TRBD1. Germline V gene lookup returns CDR1 MRHNA and CDR2 SNTAGT. The CDR3 loop spans 14 amino acids. Losses at the gene ends were 8 bases for V and 7 bases for J; bases not matched to a gene: 12. CDR3 in DNA: TGTGCCAGCGCTTGGGCAGGGGGCACTGGTGGCTACACCTTC. Translating gives CASAWAGGTGGYTF.

The CDR3 nucleotides are TGTGCCAGCAGCTGGGGACAAGGGTATGGCTACACCTTC. It yields the protein CASSWGQGYGYTF. The chain uses TRBV7-6 and TRBJ1-2, with TRBD1 as a possible D gene (6 bases). Trimming left V 4 bases short and J 5 bases short, with 11 bases between. Germline values: CDR1 SGHVS, CDR2 FNYEAQ. CDR3 length: 13 residues.

The chain uses TRBV2 and TRBJ1-2, with D maybe TRBD1 (6 bases). Germline CDR1 is SNHLY and CDR2 is FYNNEI. There are 13 residues in the CDR3. Trimming shortened V by 4 bases and J by 8 bases, and 14 bases separated the two germline ends. The CDR3: CASSAVTGTGYTF. CDR3 coding DNA: TGTGCCAGCAGTGCTGTAACAGGGACGGGCTACACCTTC. Looking up the rest from reference TRBV2 and TRBJ1-2 gives the full variable domain: EPEVTQTPSHQVTQMGQEVILRCVPISNHLYFYWYRQILGQKVEFLVSFYNNEISEKSEIFDDQFSVERPDGSNFTLKIRSTKLEDSAMYFCASSAVTGTGYTFGSGTRLTVV.

CDR3 loop: CASSQSTGDRETQYF. The CDR3, as DNA: TGCGCCAGCAGCCAATCCACCGGGGACAGGGAGACCCAGTACTTC. This chain uses TRBV4-3 with TRBJ2-5, with 8 bases aligning to TRBD1. The length of the CDR3 is 15 residues. The V gene's germline CDR1 is LGHNA and CDR2 YSLEER. With V trimmed by 2 bases and J by 5 bases, 7 bases remained unmatched.

The V gene is TRBV5-6, the J gene TRBJ1-1; D is perhaps TRBD1 (5 bases). Germline CDR1 is SGHDT and CDR2 is YYEEEE. CDR3 size: 14 residues. Deletions cut 3 bases from V and 3 bases from J, with 12 bases between. The CDR3, as DNA: TGTGCCAGCAGCTGGGACTTACAGCACACTGAAGCTTTCTTT. Translated, it gives CASSWDLQHTEAFF. Together with reference TRBV5-6 and TRBJ1-1, the CDR3 gives the full variable domain: DAGVTQSPTHLIKTRGQQVTLRCSPKSGHDTVSWYQQALGQGPQFIFQYYEEEERQRGNFPDRFSGHQFPNYSSELNVNALLLGDSALYLCASSWDLQHTEAFFGQGTRLTVV.